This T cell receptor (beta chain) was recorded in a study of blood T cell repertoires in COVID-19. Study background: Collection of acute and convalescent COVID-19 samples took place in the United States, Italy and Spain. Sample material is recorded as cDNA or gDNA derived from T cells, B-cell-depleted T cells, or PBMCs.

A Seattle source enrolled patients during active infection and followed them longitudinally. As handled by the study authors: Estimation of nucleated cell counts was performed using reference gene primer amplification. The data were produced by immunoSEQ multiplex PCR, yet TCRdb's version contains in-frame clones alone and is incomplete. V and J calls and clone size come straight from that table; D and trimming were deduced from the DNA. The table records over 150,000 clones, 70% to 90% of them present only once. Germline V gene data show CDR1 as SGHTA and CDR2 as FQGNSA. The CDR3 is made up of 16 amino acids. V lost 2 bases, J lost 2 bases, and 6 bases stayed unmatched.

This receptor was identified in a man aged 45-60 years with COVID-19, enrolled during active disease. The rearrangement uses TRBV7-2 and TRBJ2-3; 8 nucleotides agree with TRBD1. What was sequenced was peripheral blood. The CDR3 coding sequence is TGTGCCAGCAGCTTACAGGGGACAGGAAACACAGATACGCAGTATTTT. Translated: CASSLQGTGNTDTQYF.